These 10 T cell receptor beta chains were all obtained from the same sample, sequenced in a study of blood T cell repertoires in COVID-19. Assay used: immunoSEQ multiplex PCR; TCRdb lists only in-frame clones, some missing. The table has roughly 220,000 clones, around 87% seen once. The sequenced sample was peripheral blood. The receptors come from a woman in her fifties or sixties with COVID-19, enrolled during active disease.

The chain has TRBV5-6 and TRBJ1-5; weak D call: TRBD1 (5 bases). This CDR3 is 15 amino acids long. Germline V gene sequence: CDR1 SGHDT, CDR2 YYEEEE. V lost 6 bases, J lost 0 bases, and 13 bases lay in between. The CDR3 nucleotides read TGTGCCAGCAACGCGGGGGGTTATAGCAATCAGCCCCAGCATTTT. Its translation: CASNAGGYSNQPQHF.

This rearrangement joins TRBV27 to TRBJ2-3; TRBD2 matches at 14 bases. V shed 6 bases and J 2 bases; nucleotides not matched to a gene: 10. This CDR3 is 18 amino acids long. Per the germline V gene, CDR1 is MNHEY and CDR2 is SMNVEV (reference sequence). The CDR3, as DNA: TGTGCCAGCAGCTTGGGGCGGACTAGCGGGGGGTACACAGATACGCAGTATTTT. This gives the protein CASSLGRTSGGYTDTQYF.

As DNA, the CDR3 is TGTGCCAGCAGTTCCCGAGGAGGGCCGATGGATACGCAGTATTTT. As protein: CASSSRGGPMDTQYF. The gene calls are TRBV27 and TRBJ2-3; TRBD2 might be the D (6 bases). Trimming stripped 4 bases from V and 6 bases from J, with 17 bases between. Looked up from germline, CDR1 is MNHEY and CDR2 is SMNVEV (reference sequence). The CDR3 loop spans 15 amino acids.

The gene calls are TRBV20-1 and TRBJ2-1; 13 nucleotides align to TRBD2. Per the germline V gene, CDR1 is DFQATT and CDR2 is SNEGSKA (reference sequence). The J segment lost 6 bases and the V segment lost 3 bases, leaving 14 bases of the junction unmatched. The CDR3 is 18 residues long. CDR3 loop: CSASPKGLAGYLSNEQFF. CDR3 DNA: TGCAGTGCTAGTCCCAAGGGACTAGCGGGGTATCTAAGCAATGAGCAGTTCTTC.

This clone was detected only once. This chain uses TRBV5-4 with TRBJ1-6; 7 bases line up with TRBD1. J lost 4 bases, V lost 3 bases, and 7 bases had no gene match. The CDR3 runs 16 residues. Germline V gives CDR1 SGHNT, CDR2 YYREEE (reference sequence). The CDR3 DNA reads as TGTGCCAGCAGCTCTTCAGGGGGTCCGTATAATTCACCCCTCCACTTT. Translated: CASSSSGGPYNSPLHF.

The genes are TRBV10-3 and TRBJ2-7; possibly TRBD2 for D (5 bases). This CDR3 is built from 14 residues. The germline V gene has CDR1 ENHRY and CDR2 SYGVKD. Trimming removed 8 bases at V and 0 bases at J, with 14 bases between. CDR3 in amino acids: CAIGEAGGSYEQYF. The CDR3 DNA is TGTGCCATCGGAGAGGCAGGAGGCTCCTACGAGCAGTACTTC.

The chain combines TRBV4-3 with TRBJ2-1, with 11 nucleotides matching TRBD1. The V segment lost 1 base and the J segment 5 bases; nucleotides outside the gene matches: 10. Looked up from germline, CDR1 is LGHNA and CDR2 is YSLEER. The CDR3 has 18 residues. The chain's CDR3 is CASSQGDRGKRRNNEQFF. The CDR3 DNA is TGCGCCAGCAGCCAAGGGGACAGGGGGAAACGACGCAACAATGAGCAGTTCTTC.

The rearrangement links TRBV21-1 to TRBJ2-6; the table assigns TRBD1, which was not confirmed against the DNA. TRBV21-1 is a listed pseudogene. The CDR3 length is 21 residues. The CDR3 spells CASSIPWGKSGSRVGANVLTF. The CDR3 DNA is TGTGCCAGCAGCATACCCTGGGGCAAGTCAGGGTCACGGGTGGGGGCCAACGTCCTGACTTTC.

This clone occurred a few times. The chain joins TRBV29-1 to TRBJ2-1; 7 nucleotides match TRBD1. Germline CDR1 reads SQVTM; CDR2 reads ANQGSEA. The length of the CDR3 is 12 residues. V lost 3 bases, J lost 9 bases, and 5 bases stayed unmatched. The CDR3 sequence is CSVESGGGEQFF. CDR3 nucleotides: TGCAGCGTTGAGTCAGGGGGTGGTGAGCAGTTCTTC.

V usage is TRBV7-8 and J usage is TRBJ1-4, with 7 bases lining up with TRBD1. This CDR3 has 16 residues. Germline CDR1 SGHVS, CDR2 FQNEAQ. V was clipped by 0 bases and J by 5 bases; unmatched bases: 6. CDR3 in amino acids: CASSLANRGANEKLFF. The CDR3 DNA is TGTGCCAGCAGCTTAGCTAACAGGGGCGCCAATGAAAAACTGTTTTTT.